Each of the 30 T cell receptor beta chains below was sequenced from the same sample in a study of cytomegalovirus exposure and HLA in healthy donors. The PCR had 60 Vbeta and 13 Jbeta primers. Produced via immunoSEQ multiplex PCR; TCRdb's table is partial and in-frame only. This sample has fewer than 100,000 clones, with about four fifths found just once. The source material was PBMCs. The receptors come from a woman aged 40 to 50 in good health and CMV-seronegative.

The chain employs TRBV6-5 and TRBJ1-5; 7 bases match TRBD1. The germline V gene encodes CDR1 MNHEY and CDR2 SVGAGI. The ends lost 2 bases at V and 3 bases at J; junction bases unmatched: 4. This CDR3 is 15 amino acids long. The CDR3 region has the DNA TGTGCCAGCAGTTACGCCAGGGGGGCCAATCAGCCCCAGCATTTT. It is translated as CASSYARGANQPQHF.

This clone occurred once. The V call is TRBV10-3, the J call TRBJ2-2; 8 nucleotides line up with TRBD1. The germline CDR1 and CDR2 sequences are ENHRY and SYGVKD. The V gene end was trimmed by 6 bases and the J gene end by 5 bases; junction bases not matched to a gene: 8. This CDR3 is 15 amino acids long. The CDR3 spells CAIREGQDRTGELFF. The CDR3 nucleotides are TGTGCCATCAGGGAGGGACAGGATCGTACCGGGGAGCTGTTTTTT.

J is TRBJ2-1 and V is TRBV4-2; the match to TRBD2 covers 10 bases. The CDR3 is made up of 17 amino acids. Germline loops: CDR1 LGHNA, CDR2 YNFKEQ. The junction had 10 bases not matched to a gene; V was cut back by 4 bases and J by 4 bases. In DNA form, the CDR3 reads TGTGCCAGCAGCCGATCTTTAGCGGGGGGACCGTACAATGAGCAGTTCTTC. As protein: CASSRSLAGGPYNEQFF.

V usage is TRBV4-3 and J usage is TRBJ1-2, with D maybe TRBD1 (5 bases). The CDR3 loop spans 15 amino acids. Germline V gene data show CDR1 as LGHNA and CDR2 as YSLEER. Deletions cut 0 bases from V and 4 bases from J, with 12 bases between. The DNA for the CDR3 is TGCGCCAGCAGCCAAGAGTTGGGGGAGGCCTATGGCTACACCTTC. Amino acid sequence: CASSQELGEAYGYTF.

A few counts support this clone. The chain carries TRBV19 and TRBJ2-3, with 13 nucleotides matching TRBD2. CDR1 LNHDA and CDR2 SQIVND come from the germline V gene (reference sequence). The CDR3 runs to 16 residues. Trimming cost V 5 bases and J 5 bases; bases outside gene matches: 7. The CDR3 loop is CASSSWTSGGIDTQYF. The CDR3 DNA reads as TGTGCCAGTAGTTCCTGGACTAGCGGGGGTATAGATACGCAGTATTTT.

The table lists this clone with a few counts. This chain joins TRBV6-6 and TRBJ2-7; TRBD1 is a possible D gene (7 bases). The CDR3 contains 14 residues. The V end lost 5 bases, the J end lost 3 bases, and 14 bases lay between the germline ends. Looked up from germline, CDR1 is MNHNY and CDR2 is SVGAGI (reference sequence). The CDR3 loop is CASSDQGGHYEQYF. Here the CDR3 DNA reads TGTGCCAGCAGTGACCAGGGGGGTCACTACGAGCAGTACTTC.

This clone was recorded once. The chain has TRBV6-5 and TRBJ1-1; TRBD1 is a possible D gene (6 bases). V shed 3 bases and J shed 8 bases, with 16 bases lying between them. The CDR3 length is 14 residues. In germline, CDR1 is MNHEY, CDR2 SVGAGI. CDR3 in DNA: TGTGCCAGCAGTTATTCACAGGACAGATGGGAAGCTTTCTTT. This gives the protein CASSYSQDRWEAFF.

This clone was observed a single time. The CDR3 DNA reads as TGTGCCAGCAGCTTGGCCGGGAGAATGAACACTGAAGCTTTCTTT. Residues: CASSLAGRMNTEAFF. The chain is built from TRBV5-4 and TRBJ1-1, with D unclear. The germline gives CDR1 SGHNT, CDR2 YYREEE (reference sequence). Trimming shortened V by 0 bases and J by 0 bases, and 9 bases separated the two germline ends. This CDR3 has 15 amino acids. The full variable domain, its missing parts supplied by reference TRBV5-4 and TRBJ1-1, is ETGVTQSPTHLIKTRGQQVTLRCSSQSGHNTVSWYQQALGQGPQFIFQYYREEENGRGNFPPRFSGLQFPNYSSELNVNALELDDSALYLCASSLAGRMNTEAFFGQGTRLTVV.

CDR3: CASSAGTVGHRNTIYF. The CDR3 DNA sequence: TGTGCCAGCAGTGCGGGGACAGTCGGACATAGAAACACCATATATTTT. The rearrangement uses TRBV6-1 and TRBJ1-3, with TRBD1 matching over 7 bases. After removal of 4 bases from V and 5 bases from J, the junction contained 11 bases not matched to a gene. Germline CDR1 MNHNS, CDR2 SASEGT. CDR3 length: 16 amino acids.

Worth noting for this clone: The same CDR3 also results from other DNA sequences found in this sample. The rearrangement links TRBV30 to TRBJ2-7; 9 nucleotides line up with TRBD2. Germline V CDR1 and CDR2: GTSNPN, SVGIG (reference sequence). The V and J ends lost 0 bases and 3 bases, in that order; junction bases with no gene match: 0. The CDR3 runs to 13 residues. The CDR3 DNA reads TGTGCCTGGAGTGTACTAGCGGGCTACGAGCAGTACTTC. Its translation: CAWSVLAGYEQYF. Full variable domain (remainder filled in from reference TRBV30 and TRBJ2-7): SQTIHQWPATLVQPVGSPLSLECTVEGTSNPNLYWYRQAAGRGLQLLFYSVGIGQISSEVPQNLSASRPQDRQFILSSKKLLLSDSGFYLCAWSVLAGYEQYFGPGTRLTVT.

The genes are TRBV7-8 and TRBJ1-1, with 7 bases aligning to TRBD1. Germline lookup yields CDR1 SGHVS and CDR2 FQNEAQ. This CDR3 is 15 amino acids long. The ends lost 3 bases at V and 7 bases at J; junction bases unmatched: 11. The CDR3 here is CASSFTGQPKIEAFF. The CDR3 region has the DNA TGTGCCAGCAGCTTCACGGGACAGCCTAAGATTGAAGCTTTCTTT.

The J gene is TRBJ2-5, the V gene TRBV11-3, with TRBD1 matching 8 bases. The germline V gene encodes CDR1 SGHNT and CDR2 YENEEA. V lost 0 bases to trimming and J lost 4 bases; unmatched junction nucleotides: 4. The CDR3 has 15 residues. CDR3 sequence (DNA): TGTGCCAGCAGCTTAGATTACGACAGGGGAGAGACCCAGTACTTC. Translation gives CASSLDYDRGETQYF.

CDR3 region: CASSFFTGGSYNEQFF. The CDR3 DNA follows: TGTGCCAGCAGCTTCTTCACAGGGGGGTCCTACAATGAGCAGTTCTTC. V is TRBV11-1 and J is TRBJ2-1; TRBD1 aligns across 8 bases. V shed 3 bases and J 1 base; nucleotides not matched to a gene: 5. Looked up from germline, CDR1 is SGHAT and CDR2 is FQDESV (reference sequence). CDR3 length: 16 residues.

This CDR3 reads CASSQAHPGGQGYTF. The CDR3 DNA follows: TGCGCCAGCAGCCAAGCACATCCAGGGGGCCAGGGCTACACCTTC. This chain connects TRBV4-3 to TRBJ1-2, with 8 bases matching TRBD1. Germline trimming cut 1 base from V and 8 bases from J; bases unmatched to any gene: 9. The germline V gene encodes CDR1 LGHNA and CDR2 YSLEER. The CDR3 has 15 amino acids.

The chain links TRBV5-1 to TRBJ2-2; the D gene is possibly TRBD1 (5 bases). V lost 0 bases to trimming and J lost 0 bases, with 9 bases between them. Germline V gene lookup returns CDR1 SGHRS and CDR2 YFSETQ. This CDR3 is 16 amino acids long. DNA of the CDR3: TGCGCCAGCAGCTTGGGCAGGGCAACGAACACCGGGGAGCTGTTTTTT. Amino acids: CASSLGRATNTGELFF. The full variable domain, in which reference TRBV5-1 and TRBJ2-2 provide the parts outside the CDR3, is KAGVTQTPRYLIKTRGQQVTLSCSPISGHRSVSWYQQTPGQGLQFLFEYFSETQRNKGNFPGRFSGRQFSNSRSEMNVSTLELGDSALYLCASSLGRATNTGELFFGEGSRLTVL.

The chain has TRBV7-2 and TRBJ1-5; D may be TRBD1 (6 bases). The CDR3 runs to 13 residues. CDR1 and CDR2 (germline): SGHTA, FQGNSA. V was clipped by 3 bases and J by 9 bases, with 12 bases between them. The CDR3 region is CASSFVGARPQHF. Written as DNA, the CDR3 is TGTGCCAGCAGCTTTGTGGGGGCCCGGCCCCAGCATTTT.

The gene calls are TRBV30 and TRBJ2-7; 8 nucleotides align to TRBD2. The germline CDR1 and CDR2 sequences are GTSNPN and SVGIG (reference sequence). Trimming took 1 base from V and 4 from J; bases not matched to a gene: 6. This CDR3 contains 14 residues. CDR3 nucleotides: TGTGCCTGGAGTGCCGGGGGGGCTTATTACGAGCAGTACTTC. This translates into CAWSAGGAYYEQYF.

The V and J genes are TRBV11-2 and TRBJ1-6; 7 nucleotides align to TRBD1. CDR1 and CDR2 (germline): SGHAT, FQNNGV. This CDR3 has 17 amino acids. Trimming at V came to 3 bases and at J to 2 bases, leaving 7 bases not matched to a gene. CDR3 DNA: TGTGCCAGCAGCTTCTCCCTAGGGGGCACCTATAATTCACCCCTCCACTTT. Translating it yields CASSFSLGGTYNSPLHF.

J is TRBJ2-1 and V is TRBV4-1; 11 bases map to TRBD2. V lost 4 bases, J lost 6 bases, and 11 bases stayed unmatched. CDR3 length equals 17 residues. The germline gives CDR1 MGHRA, CDR2 YSYEKL. The CDR3 nucleotides read TGCGCCAGCAGCCGAAACGTGGGGACTAGCGGTAGCAATGAGCAGTTCTTC. Protein product: CASSRNVGTSGSNEQFF.

The rearrangement joins TRBV5-6 to TRBJ1-1; 8 nucleotides match TRBD1. Per germline, CDR1 SGHDT and CDR2 YYEEEE. The CDR3 is made up of 14 amino acids. J lost 3 bases, V lost 4 bases, and 5 bases had no gene match. This CDR3 is CASSVDRADTEAFF. The CDR3 DNA reads as TGTGCCAGCAGCGTGGACAGGGCGGACACTGAAGCTTTCTTT.

This clone was detected a few times. The chain links TRBV5-6 to TRBJ1-2; 7 nucleotides agree with TRBD1. The CDR3 consists of 13 residues. J lost 6 bases, V lost 6 bases, and 8 bases had no gene match. Germline V gives CDR1 SGHDT, CDR2 YYEEEE. The DNA of the CDR3 is TGTGCCAGCATCCTAGGCAGGGGGAATGGCTACACCTTC. This encodes CASILGRGNGYTF.

The rearrangement joins TRBV28 to TRBJ1-1, with TRBD1 matching 7 bases. The CDR3 has 14 residues. J was trimmed by 1 base and V by 6 bases; bases with no gene match: 5. Germline CDR1 is MDHEN and CDR2 is SYDVKM. CDR3 loop: CASSPWTGNTEAFF. Here the CDR3 DNA reads TGTGCCAGCAGCCCGTGGACAGGGAACACTGAAGCTTTCTTT.

The chain carries TRBV19 and TRBJ1-1; D gene ambiguous. Trimming cost V 1 base and J 1 base, with 13 bases left between them. This CDR3 spans 16 amino acids. Germline lookup yields CDR1 LNHDA and CDR2 SQIVND (reference sequence). CDR3 sequence (DNA): TGTGCCAGTAGTATAGGGGTGAGACGGAGGAACACTGAAGCTTTCTTT. Its translation: CASSIGVRRRNTEAFF.

This clone occurred a few times. The chain joins TRBV29-1 to TRBJ2-1, with TRBD2 matching over 10 bases. CDR1 and CDR2 from the germline V gene are SQVTM and ANQGSEA. V lost 3 bases to trimming and J lost 12 bases; unmatched junction nucleotides: 8. The CDR3 has 13 amino acids. The CDR3 is CSVEERLAGGQFF. The CDR3 region has the DNA TGCAGCGTTGAGGAAAGGTTAGCGGGGGGGCAGTTCTTC.

The genes are TRBV6-5 and TRBJ1-2, with 9 bases identical to TRBD1. From germline, CDR1 is MNHEY and CDR2 SVGAGI. V lost 2 bases, J lost 7 bases, and 11 bases stayed unmatched. The CDR3 is 16 residues long. The chain's CDR3 is CASSYRLVDRGRGYTF. DNA for the CDR3: TGTGCCAGCAGTTACCGGCTTGTGGACAGGGGCCGTGGCTACACCTTC.

The rearrangement uses TRBV6-5 and TRBJ1-1, with D tentatively TRBD1 (5 bases). CDR3 length: 14 amino acids. Trimming shortened V by 3 bases and J by 0 bases, and 8 bases separated the two germline ends. In germline, CDR1 is MNHEY, CDR2 SVGAGI. CDR3 sequence reads: CASSYQTVNTEAFF. The CDR3 bases are TGTGCCAGCAGTTATCAGACAGTGAACACTGAAGCTTTCTTT.

The CDR3 loop reads CASSQEGQSSGANVLTF. In DNA, the CDR3 is TGTGCCAGCAGCCAAGAAGGACAGAGCTCTGGGGCCAACGTCCTGACTTTC. The chain has TRBV4-2 and TRBJ2-6, with a weak D call TRBD1 (6 bases). Germline values: CDR1 LGHNA, CDR2 YNFKEQ. Trimming pared 0 bases from V and 0 bases from J, leaving 9 bases between. This CDR3 is built from 17 residues.

The chain links TRBV9 to TRBJ2-7, with D maybe TRBD2 (6 bases). V dropped 3 bases and J dropped 5 bases, with 18 bases sitting between them. This CDR3 has 15 amino acids. From germline, CDR1 is SGDLS and CDR2 YYNGEE. This CDR3 reads CASSESPKGTDEQYF. The CDR3 DNA sequence: TGTGCCAGCAGCGAAAGCCCAAAAGGGACTGACGAGCAGTACTTC.

The chain is built from TRBV7-9 and TRBJ2-6; 10 nucleotides align to TRBD1. CDR3 size: 17 residues. Germline lookup yields CDR1 SEHNR and CDR2 FQNEAQ (reference sequence). With 2 bases clipped from V and 5 bases from J, the junction kept 6 bases outside the gene matches. The CDR3 here is CASSLSGQGNRANVLTF. The CDR3 DNA reads TGTGCCAGCAGCTTATCGGGACAGGGGAATCGGGCCAACGTCCTGACTTTC. The full variable domain, with the rest looked up from reference TRBV7-9 and TRBJ2-6, is DTGVSQNPRHKITKRGQNVTFRCDPISEHNRLYWYRQTLGQGPEFLTYFQNEAQLEKSRLLSDRFSAERPKGSFSTLEIQRTEQGDSAMYLCASSLSGQGNRANVLTFGAGSRLTVL.

J is TRBJ2-3 and V is TRBV14; 7 bases fit TRBD2. Germline assignment: CDR1 SGHDN and CDR2 FVKESK. With 2 bases clipped from V and 1 base from J, the junction kept 9 bases outside the gene matches. This CDR3 is built from 17 residues. The chain's CDR3 is CASSQRARAGGTDTQYF. The CDR3 coding sequence is TGTGCCAGCAGCCAACGGGCTAGGGCGGGGGGCACAGATACGCAGTATTTT.